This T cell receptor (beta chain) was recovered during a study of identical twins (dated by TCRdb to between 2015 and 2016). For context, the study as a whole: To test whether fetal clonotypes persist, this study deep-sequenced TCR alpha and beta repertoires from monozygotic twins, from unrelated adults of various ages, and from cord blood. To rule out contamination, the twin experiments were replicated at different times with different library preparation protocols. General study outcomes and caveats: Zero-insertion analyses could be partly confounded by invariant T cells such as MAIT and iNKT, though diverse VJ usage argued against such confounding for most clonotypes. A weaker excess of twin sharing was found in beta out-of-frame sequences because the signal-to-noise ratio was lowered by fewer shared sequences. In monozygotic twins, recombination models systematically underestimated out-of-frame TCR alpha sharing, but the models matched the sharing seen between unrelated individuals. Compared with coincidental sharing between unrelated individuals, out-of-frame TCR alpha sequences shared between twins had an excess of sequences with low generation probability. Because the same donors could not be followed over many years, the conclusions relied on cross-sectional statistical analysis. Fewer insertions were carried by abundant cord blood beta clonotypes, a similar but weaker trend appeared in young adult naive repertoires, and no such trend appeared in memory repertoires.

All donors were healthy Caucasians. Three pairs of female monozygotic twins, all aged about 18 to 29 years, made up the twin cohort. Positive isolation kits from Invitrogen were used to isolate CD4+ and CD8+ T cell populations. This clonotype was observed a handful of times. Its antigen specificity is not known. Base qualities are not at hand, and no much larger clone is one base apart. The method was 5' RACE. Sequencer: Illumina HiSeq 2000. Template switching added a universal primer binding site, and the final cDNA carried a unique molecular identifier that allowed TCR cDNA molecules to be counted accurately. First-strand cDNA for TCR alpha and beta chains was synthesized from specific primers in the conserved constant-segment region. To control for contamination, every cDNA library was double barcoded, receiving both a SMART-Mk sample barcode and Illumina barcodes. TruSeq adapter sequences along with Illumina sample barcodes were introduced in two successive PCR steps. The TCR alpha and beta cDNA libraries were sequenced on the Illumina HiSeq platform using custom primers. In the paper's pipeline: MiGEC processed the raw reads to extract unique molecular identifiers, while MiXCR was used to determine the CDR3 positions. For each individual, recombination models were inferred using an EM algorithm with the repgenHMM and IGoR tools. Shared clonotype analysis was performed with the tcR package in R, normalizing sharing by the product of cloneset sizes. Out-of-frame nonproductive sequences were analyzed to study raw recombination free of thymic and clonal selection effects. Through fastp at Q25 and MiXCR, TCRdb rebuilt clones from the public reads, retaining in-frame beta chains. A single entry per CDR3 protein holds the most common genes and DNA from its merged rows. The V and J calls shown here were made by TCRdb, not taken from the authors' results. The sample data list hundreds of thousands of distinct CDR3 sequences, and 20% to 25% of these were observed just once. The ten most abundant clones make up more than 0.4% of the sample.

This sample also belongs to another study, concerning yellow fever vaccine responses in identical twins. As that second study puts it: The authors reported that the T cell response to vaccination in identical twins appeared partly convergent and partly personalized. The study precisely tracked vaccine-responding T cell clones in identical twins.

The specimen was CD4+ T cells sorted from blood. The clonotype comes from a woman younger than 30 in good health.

In nucleotides, the sequence is TGTGCCAGCAGCTTAGAGGGTGGTTATGAGCAGTTCTTC. It encodes CASSLEGGYEQFF. This sequence uses TRBV11-2 and TRBJ2-1, with the D gene call left open. CDR3 length: 13 amino acids, cysteine to phenylalanine. Only the CDR3 DNA is retained, 39 bases long and in frame from the first base. Looking up the germline V gene yields CDR1 SGHAT and CDR2 FQNNGV. Between the V and J ends, shortened by 0 bases and 8 bases respectively, the junction contains 8 bases.